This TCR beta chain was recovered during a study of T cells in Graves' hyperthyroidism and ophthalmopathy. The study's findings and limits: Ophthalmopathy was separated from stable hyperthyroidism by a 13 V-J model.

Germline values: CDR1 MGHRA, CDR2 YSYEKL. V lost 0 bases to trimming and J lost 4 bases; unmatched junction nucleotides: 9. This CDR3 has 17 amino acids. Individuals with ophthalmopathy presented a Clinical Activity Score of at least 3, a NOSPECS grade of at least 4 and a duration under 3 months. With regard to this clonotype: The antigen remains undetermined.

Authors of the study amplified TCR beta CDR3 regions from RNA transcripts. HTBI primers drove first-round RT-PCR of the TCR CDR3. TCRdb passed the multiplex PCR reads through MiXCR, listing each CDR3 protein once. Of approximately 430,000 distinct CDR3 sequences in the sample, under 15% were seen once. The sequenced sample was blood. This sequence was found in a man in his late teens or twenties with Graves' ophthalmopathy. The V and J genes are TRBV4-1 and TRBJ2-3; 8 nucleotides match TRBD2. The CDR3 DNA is TGCGCCAGCAGCCAAGAGCTGGCTAGCGGGCGGTCAGATACGCAGTATTTT. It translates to CASSQELASGRSDTQYF.